This TCR beta chain was identified in a study of blood T cells in healthy people across ages. Extractions gave at least 5.5 micrograms of total RNA per sample. The CDR3 loop spans 15 amino acids. V lost 10 bases to trimming and J lost 4 bases; unmatched junction nucleotides: 14. The germline CDR1 and CDR2 sequences are SGHVT and SQSDAQ. With a J-beta primer mix and a sample-barcoded 5' primer, a second PCR ran about 7 to 12 cycles. Each cDNA molecule, via a template-switch adaptor with 12 random nucleotides, was tagged. TCRdb re-called the 5' RACE reads through MiXCR, storing one row per CDR3 protein. Here the sample spans approximately 800,000 distinct CDR3 sequences, 56% being singletons. Comments on this clonotype: Its matching antigen is unknown.

General observations from the study: The recorded TCR beta diversity per million T cells decreased in a roughly linear manner with age. The unknown donor CMV status may have confounded expanded clonotype changes.

The sample was blood. The chain joins TRBV7-4 to TRBJ2-3, with 7 positions matching TRBD2. The receptor was isolated from a man between 35 and 55 years old in good health. DNA for the CDR3: TGTGCCAACCTTGGGTTGGCGGGGGATGCAGATACGCAGTATTTT. Residues: CANLGLAGDADTQYF.